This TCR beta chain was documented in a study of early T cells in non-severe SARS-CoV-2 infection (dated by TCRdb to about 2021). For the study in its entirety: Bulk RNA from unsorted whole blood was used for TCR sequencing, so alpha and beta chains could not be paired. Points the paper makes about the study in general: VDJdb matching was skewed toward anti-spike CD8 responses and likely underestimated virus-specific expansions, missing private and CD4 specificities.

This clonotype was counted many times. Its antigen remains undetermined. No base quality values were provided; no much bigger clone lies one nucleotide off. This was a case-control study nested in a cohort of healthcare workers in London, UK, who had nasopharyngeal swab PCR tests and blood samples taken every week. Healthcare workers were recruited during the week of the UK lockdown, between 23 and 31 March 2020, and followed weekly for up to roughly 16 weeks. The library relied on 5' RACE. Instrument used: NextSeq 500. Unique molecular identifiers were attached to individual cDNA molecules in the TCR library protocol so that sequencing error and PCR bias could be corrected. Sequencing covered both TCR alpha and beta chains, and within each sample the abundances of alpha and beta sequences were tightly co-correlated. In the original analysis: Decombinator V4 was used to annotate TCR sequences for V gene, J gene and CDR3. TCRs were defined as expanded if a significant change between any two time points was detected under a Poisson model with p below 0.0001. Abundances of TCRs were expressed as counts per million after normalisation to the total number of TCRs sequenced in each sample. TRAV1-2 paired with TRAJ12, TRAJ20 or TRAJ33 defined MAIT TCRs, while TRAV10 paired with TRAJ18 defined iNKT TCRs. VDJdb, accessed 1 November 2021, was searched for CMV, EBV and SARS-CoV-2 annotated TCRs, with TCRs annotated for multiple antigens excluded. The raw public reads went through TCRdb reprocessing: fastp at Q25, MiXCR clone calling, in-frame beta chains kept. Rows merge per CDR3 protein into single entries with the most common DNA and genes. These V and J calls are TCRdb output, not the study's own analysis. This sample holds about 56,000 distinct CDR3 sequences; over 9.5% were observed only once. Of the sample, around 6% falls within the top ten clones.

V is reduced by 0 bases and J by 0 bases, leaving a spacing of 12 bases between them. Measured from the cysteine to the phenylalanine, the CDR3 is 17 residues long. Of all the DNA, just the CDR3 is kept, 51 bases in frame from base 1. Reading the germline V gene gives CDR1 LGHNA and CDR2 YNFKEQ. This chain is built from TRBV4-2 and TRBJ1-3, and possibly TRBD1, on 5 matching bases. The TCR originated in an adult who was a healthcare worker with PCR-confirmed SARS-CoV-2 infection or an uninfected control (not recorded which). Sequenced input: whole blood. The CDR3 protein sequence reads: CASSQELGLFSGNTIYF. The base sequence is TGTGCCAGCAGCCAAGAGTTGGGACTCTTCTCTGGAAACACCATATATTTT.